The 16 T cell receptor beta chains presented below share a single source sample, sequenced in a study of CD8 T cells in ankylosing spondylitis. TCRdb re-derived calls from the 5' RACE reads in MiXCR, one entry per CDR3 protein. The table lists some 130,000 distinct CDR3 sequences, 10% to 12% of them singletons, with around 4.1% in the top ten. The sequenced material came from blood, either unsorted or a sorted T cell fraction (not recorded which). The receptors were gathered from a female donor with ankylosing spondylitis or in good health (not recorded which).

In this sample, this clonotype turned up many times. V gene TRBV7-2 combines with J gene TRBJ2-4, with 14 bases that match TRBD2. The V segment lost 1 base and the J segment 14 bases; nucleotides outside the gene matches: 10. The CDR3 loop spans 16 amino acids. Germline loops: CDR1 SGHTA, CDR2 FQGNSA. DNA for the CDR3: TGTGCCAGCAGCTTAGATGGGACTAGCGGGAGTAATTTGGAGTACTTC. Translated, it gives CASSLDGTSGSNLEYF.

This clonotype was recorded many times. V gene TRBV5-1 combines with J gene TRBJ1-1; D call uncertain. V gave up 0 bases and J gave up 0 bases, with 12 bases separating them. This CDR3 is built from 16 residues. Germline loops: CDR1 SGHRS, CDR2 YFSETQ. The CDR3 reads CASSLDPQAMNTEAFF. The CDR3 coding sequence is TGCGCCAGCAGCTTGGACCCCCAGGCGATGAACACTGAAGCTTTCTTT.

This clonotype was found a few times. The chain combines TRBV10-3 with TRBJ2-1, with 11 bases identical to TRBD2. With 10 bases clipped from V and 8 bases from J, the junction kept 13 bases outside the gene matches. This CDR3 spans 15 amino acids. CDR1 is ENHRY, CDR2 SYGVKD, per germline. The CDR3 nucleotides read TGTGCCACCGACCCCACTAGCGGGAGAACCCATGAGCAGTTCTTC. Its translation: CATDPTSGRTHEQFF.

V usage is TRBV6-2 or TRBV6-3 and J usage is TRBJ2-1, with TRBD2 identical over 13 bases. Germline trimming cut 2 bases from V and 8 bases from J; bases unmatched to any gene: 9. CDR3 length: 17 amino acids. The germline gives CDR1 MNHEY, CDR2 SVGEGT. The CDR3 reads CASSYEPGTSGTYEQFF. In nucleotides, the CDR3 is TGTGCCAGCAGTTACGAACCCGGGACTAGCGGGACGTATGAGCAGTTCTTC.

The chain recombines TRBV4-2 with TRBJ2-3, with TRBD1 matching 10 bases. From germline, CDR1 is LGHNA and CDR2 YNFKEQ. The CDR3 contains 15 residues. Trimming cost V 4 bases and J 1 base; bases outside gene matches: 2. The DNA for the CDR3 is TGTGCCAGCAGCCCCGGGACAGGGGGCACAGATACGCAGTATTTT. Translated, it gives CASSPGTGGTDTQYF.

This clonotype was counted many times. The chain couples TRBV28 to TRBJ1-5, with 9 bases aligning to TRBD1. The V and J ends lost 3 bases and 5 bases, in that order; junction bases with no gene match: 11. The CDR3 contains 17 residues. Germline V lookup: CDR1 MDHEN, CDR2 SYDVKM. CDR3 protein: CASSFNPPGQGYQPQHF. CDR3 DNA: TGTGCCAGCAGTTTCAATCCTCCGGGACAGGGATATCAGCCCCAGCATTTT.

The table lists this clonotype with many counts. The genes are TRBV2 and TRBJ1-4, with 9 bases identical to TRBD1. The length of the CDR3 is 15 residues. The germline gives CDR1 SNHLY, CDR2 FYNNEI. V lost 11 bases to trimming and J lost 7 bases; unmatched junction nucleotides: 14. The CDR3 reads CACERTGTGIEKLFF. The CDR3, as DNA: TGTGCCTGCGAGCGAACCGGGACAGGGATTGAAAAACTGTTTTTT.

The genes are TRBV27 and TRBJ1-5, with 9 bases that match TRBD1. This CDR3 comprises 19 residues. The germline CDR1 and CDR2 sequences are MNHEY and SMNVEV (reference sequence). After removal of 6 bases from V and 0 bases from J, the junction contained 15 bases not matched to a gene. In nucleotides, the CDR3 is TGTGCCAGCAGAAGGTCCGGGACAGGGAACAATTATAGCAATCAGCCCCAGCATTTT. Translated: CASRRSGTGNNYSNQPQHF.

This clonotype was observed a few times. The V gene is TRBV5-1, the J gene TRBJ2-3; 8 nucleotides agree with TRBD2. In germline, CDR1 is SGHRS, CDR2 YFSETQ. The CDR3 covers 15 residues. J was trimmed by 4 bases and V by 1 base; bases with no gene match: 5. The CDR3 bases are TGCGCCAGCAGCTTGACGGGGGGGAGCGCAGATACGCAGTATTTT. Its translation: CASSLTGGSADTQYF.

The rearrangement uses TRBV5-1 and TRBJ2-1; no definite D call. Trimming shortened V by 0 bases and J by 6 bases, and 10 bases separated the two germline ends. Germline CDR1 SGHRS, CDR2 YFSETQ. This CDR3 spans 14 amino acids. The CDR3 loop reads CASSLVSPGNEQFF. CDR3 DNA sequence: TGCGCCAGCAGCTTGGTCTCTCCGGGCAATGAGCAGTTCTTC.

This clonotype showed up many times. This chain links TRBV12-3 or TRBV12-4 with TRBJ1-2, with D unresolved. The CDR3 loop spans 14 amino acids. V lost 0 bases and J lost 5, with 10 bases in between. The CDR3 nucleotides are TGTGCCAGCAGTTTAGCGGCAATCCGGTATGGCTACACCTTC. Translating it yields CASSLAAIRYGYTF.

This clonotype has ten or more counts. The chain employs TRBV7-6 and TRBJ1-5; D uncertain. This CDR3 spans 13 amino acids. V was clipped by 3 bases and J by 3 bases, with 6 bases between them. The V gene's germline CDR1 is SGHVS and CDR2 FNYEAQ. The CDR3, as DNA: TGTGCCAGCAGCTTGAATTACAATCAGCCCCAGCATTTT. Encoded protein: CASSLNYNQPQHF.

This clonotype occurred many times. This chain connects TRBV24-1 to TRBJ2-5, with TRBD2 matching over 8 bases. Germline lookup yields CDR1 KGHDR and CDR2 SFDVKD. Unmatched junction bases numbered 14, after V lost 5 bases and J lost 4 bases. The CDR3 totals 17 residues. CDR3: CATSAGGYRPVAETQYF. The CDR3 region has the DNA TGTGCCACCAGTGCGGGGGGGTACAGGCCGGTAGCAGAGACCCAGTACTTC.

The table lists this clonotype with many counts. This may be a read error, as it is one base from a much larger clone. V and J are TRBV20-1 and TRBJ2-7; D remains ambiguous. This CDR3 is built from 10 residues. Trimming removed 0 bases from V and 7 bases from J, with 4 bases in between. Germline V gene lookup returns CDR1 DFQATT and CDR2 SNEGSKA (reference sequence). CDR3 DNA sequence: TGCAGTGCTAGAGATCGGGAGCAGTACTTC. As protein: CSARDREQYF.

This clonotype was detected many times. The rearrangement joins TRBV3-1 to TRBJ1-2; D is unclear. V dropped 3 bases and J dropped 7 bases, with 12 bases sitting between them. There are 13 residues in the CDR3. Germline CDR1 LGHDT, CDR2 YNNKEL (reference sequence). The CDR3 is CASSQGGMGGYTF. CDR3 in DNA: TGTGCCAGCAGCCAGGGTGGGATGGGTGGCTACACCTTC.

This clonotype has a count of ten or more. The V gene is TRBV5-1, the J gene TRBJ2-2; D is possibly TRBD1 or TRBD2 (6 bases each). The germline V and J ends were trimmed by 2 bases and 5 bases, with 13 bases remaining between them. This CDR3 has 15 residues. Germline CDR1 is SGHRS and CDR2 is YFSETQ. CDR3: CASSFVGGRTGELFF. The CDR3 DNA reads as TGCGCCAGCAGCTTCGTCGGGGGCCGGACCGGGGAGCTGTTTTTT.